Presented here are 27 T cell receptor beta chains from one specimen sequenced in a study of blood T cell repertoires in COVID-19 (dated by TCRdb to the early 2020s). Preparation of the library involved the immunoSEQ multiplex PCR assay. TCRdb holds this immuneACCESS table with in-frame rearrangements only. Some clones are missing; in checked studies, unresolved V genes explain under half, and the rest has no known cause. The sample table shows 200,000 or so clones, and roughly 84% are seen once. The ten largest clonotypes hold about 2.3% of the sample. Material for sequencing was peripheral blood. All receptors come from a woman aged 60-70 years with acute or convalescent COVID-19.

The CDR3 DNA sequence: TGTGCCAGCAGCTCGGGACAGCTCGGGACCCAGTACTTC. Translation: CASSSGQLGTQYF. The V call is TRBV9, the J call TRBJ2-5; 7 nucleotides line up with TRBD1. J was trimmed by 7 bases and V by 4 bases; bases with no gene match: 7. Germline-derived CDR1 and CDR2 are SGDLS and YYNGEE. The length of the CDR3 is 13 residues.

The V call is TRBV27, the J call TRBJ1-5; D remains ambiguous. CDR1 is MNHEY, CDR2 SMNVEV, per germline (reference sequence). The CDR3 length is 13 residues. Trimming took 3 bases from V and 7 from J, leaving 10 bases between them. Here the CDR3 DNA reads TGTGCCAGCAGTTTGTACAGAAACCAGCCCCAGCATTTT. This encodes CASSLYRNQPQHF.

CDR3 in DNA: TGTGCCAGCAGTGAAGCCAGGACTAGCGGGACCGCCGGGACCCAGTACTTC. As protein: CASSEARTSGTAGTQYF. The rearrangement joins TRBV2 to TRBJ2-5; 12 bases map to TRBD2. With V trimmed by 0 bases and J by 7 bases, 9 bases remained unmatched. There are 17 residues in the CDR3. CDR1 and CDR2 from the germline V gene are SNHLY and FYNNEI. The complete variable domain, with remaining parts taken from reference TRBV2 and TRBJ2-5, reads EPEVTQTPSHQVTQMGQEVILRCVPISNHLYFYWYRQILGQKVEFLVSFYNNEISEKSEIFDDQFSVERPDGSNFTLKIRSTKLEDSAMYFCASSEARTSGTAGTQYFGPGTRLLVL.

The chain combines TRBV25-1 with TRBJ1-1, with TRBD1 as a possible D gene (6 bases). Germline V gene lookup returns CDR1 MGHDK and CDR2 SYGVNS. The V gene lost 6 bases and the J gene lost 1 base, with 15 bases spanning the gap. The CDR3 has 15 amino acids. The CDR3 coding sequence is TGTGCCAGCAGCAGGGGCATAGGGGGGAACACTGAAGCTTTCTTT. It codes for CASSRGIGGNTEAFF.

The V and J genes are TRBV12-3 or TRBV12-4 and TRBJ2-7, with D possibly TRBD1 on 5 matching bases. The CDR3 runs to 11 residues. The CDR3 region has the DNA TGTGCCAGCAGTACAGGTGCATCGGTGGATGTC. It yields the protein CASSTGASVDV.

The rearrangement uses TRBV19 and TRBJ2-2; D is perhaps TRBD1 (5 bases). The CDR3 runs 14 residues. Between the trimmed V and J ends, which lost 5 bases and 1 base, there was a span of 8 bases. Germline assignment: CDR1 LNHDA and CDR2 SQIVND (reference sequence). The CDR3 here is CASSYRWNTGELFF. The DNA of the CDR3 is TGTGCCAGTAGTTACAGGTGGAACACCGGGGAGCTGTTTTTT.

This clone has only one observation. The chain is built from TRBV9 and TRBJ2-7, with a possible D match to TRBD2 (5 bases). V lost 1 base and J 6 bases, leaving 11 bases between the germline ends. CDR1 is SGDLS and CDR2 is YYNGEE in the germline V gene. CDR3 length: 13 amino acids. The CDR3 DNA reads TGTGCCAGCAGCGTACACGGGGATCTCGAGCAGTACTTC. This translates into CASSVHGDLEQYF.

The genes are TRBV28 and TRBJ1-2; TRBD1 aligns across 7 bases. Looked up from germline, CDR1 is MDHEN and CDR2 is SYDVKM. V was clipped by 6 bases and J by 0 bases; unmatched bases: 10. The CDR3 sequence is 16 residues long. The CDR3, as DNA: TGTGCCAGCAGACCCGTGCCCGGGACAGCTAACTATGGCTACACCTTC. It codes for CASRPVPGTANYGYTF.

This chain links TRBV28 with TRBJ1-2; the D gene is possibly TRBD1 (5 bases). V lost 2 bases and J lost 0, with 13 bases in between. Looked up from germline, CDR1 is MDHEN and CDR2 is SYDVKM. The CDR3 totals 16 residues. DNA of the CDR3: TGTGCCAGCAGTTTAGGAACAGGCCTCCCTAACTATGGCTACACCTTC. Translating it yields CASSLGTGLPNYGYTF.

As regards this clone: Other DNA sequences of this sample code for an identical CDR3. In nucleotides, the CDR3 is TGTGCCAGCAGCCTCACTGGTAACACTGAAGCTTTCTTT. As protein: CASSLTGNTEAFF. The genes are TRBV3-1 (or the pseudogene TRBV3-2) and TRBJ1-1; no clear D gene. Germline lookup yields CDR1 LGHDT and CDR2 YNNKEL (reference sequence). CDR3 length: 13 residues. Trimming took 4 bases from V and 2 from J, leaving 8 bases between them.

The J gene is TRBJ1-2, the V gene TRBV6-5; a weak D match, TRBD1 (5 bases). V lost 2 bases to trimming and J lost 3 bases, with 10 bases between them. The CDR3 covers 14 residues. Germline V lookup: CDR1 MNHEY, CDR2 SVGAGI. Here the CDR3 DNA reads TGTGCCAGCAGTTACAATGGGGCTGACTATGGCTACACCTTC. Translated, it gives CASSYNGADYGYTF.

The V gene is TRBV6-5, the J gene TRBJ1-2; 8 bases fit TRBD1. Unmatched junction bases numbered 5, after V lost 6 bases and J lost 5 bases. This CDR3 has 13 residues. Germline V gives CDR1 MNHEY, CDR2 SVGAGI. This CDR3 is CASRRQGIYGYTF. CDR3 nucleotide sequence: TGTGCCAGCAGGAGACAGGGGATTTATGGCTACACCTTC.

This clone was detected only a few times. The chain has TRBV7-2 and TRBJ2-7; 7 positions match TRBD1. The CDR3 extends over 15 amino acids. V dropped 5 bases and J dropped 5; count of bases not matched to a gene: 12. Germline V lookup: CDR1 SGHTA, CDR2 FQGNSA. This CDR3 reads CASSPPGQVSHEQYF. CDR3 bases: TGTGCCAGCAGCCCTCCCGGACAGGTTTCGCACGAGCAGTACTTC.

The gene calls are TRBV3-1 (or the pseudogene TRBV3-2) and TRBJ1-1; unclear D gene. Germline CDR1 LGHDT, CDR2 YNNKEL (reference sequence). V lost 0 bases, J lost 4 bases, and 9 bases lay in between. The CDR3 length is 14 residues. In DNA form, the CDR3 reads TGTGCCAGCAGCCAAGATAAACGGGTCACTGAAGCTTTCTTT. Its translation: CASSQDKRVTEAFF.

This clone was seen a single time. The chain carries TRBV19 and TRBJ2-7; no firm D call. Between the trimmed V and J ends, which lost 0 bases and 0 bases, there was a span of 6 bases. The V gene's germline CDR1 is LNHDA and CDR2 SQIVND (reference sequence). The length of the CDR3 is 14 residues. CDR3 DNA sequence: TGTGCCAGTAGTATAGAACACAACTCCTACGAGCAGTACTTC. Translated: CASSIEHNSYEQYF.

This chain joins TRBV11-2 and TRBJ1-6; D is undetermined. The germline gives CDR1 SGHAT, CDR2 FQNNGV. The CDR3 contains 11 residues. V lost 3 bases and J 9 bases, leaving 3 bases between the germline ends. CDR3 protein: CASSFGSPLHF. The CDR3 region has the DNA TGTGCCAGCAGCTTCGGTTCACCCCTCCACTTT.

The chain recombines TRBV4-3 with TRBJ1-1, with a weak D call TRBD1 (6 bases). The CDR3 sequence is 14 residues long. The germline V and J ends were trimmed by 0 bases and 7 bases, with 12 bases remaining between them. In germline, CDR1 is LGHNA, CDR2 YSLEER. This CDR3 reads CASSQEGQRFEAFF. The CDR3 coding sequence is TGCGCCAGCAGCCAAGAAGGACAGAGATTTGAAGCTTTCTTT.

V usage is TRBV5-6 and J usage is TRBJ2-3; a possible D gene is TRBD2 (5 bases). The CDR3 loop spans 17 amino acids. V lost 4 bases and J 2 bases, leaving 20 bases between the germline ends. Germline V CDR1 and CDR2: SGHDT, YYEEEE. DNA for the CDR3: TGTGCCAGCAGCGAGGGTATATTAAGAACTCACACAGATACGCAGTATTTT. Amino acids: CASSEGILRTHTDTQYF.

V is TRBV18 and J is TRBJ2-2, with 9 bases fitting TRBD1. V was pared by 3 bases and J by 7 bases, with 6 bases of the junction left unmatched. CDR3 size: 15 residues. Looked up from germline, CDR1 is KGHSH and CDR2 is LQKENI. CDR3 residues: CASSPGQGTGGELFF. CDR3 nucleotides: TGTGCCAGCTCACCTGGACAGGGGACCGGCGGGGAGCTGTTTTTT.

CDR3 sequence reads: CATSDGGLYGYTF. The DNA for the CDR3 is TGTGCCACCAGTGATGGTGGACTCTATGGCTACACCTTC. The rearrangement joins TRBV24-1 to TRBJ1-2; no clear D. V shed 3 bases and J shed 4 bases, with 8 bases lying between them. This CDR3 is built from 13 residues. Per germline, CDR1 KGHDR and CDR2 SFDVKD.

This sequence joins TRBV5-6 and TRBJ1-6; unclear D gene. The CDR3 has 12 residues. The germline V gene has CDR1 SGHDT and CDR2 YYEEEE. The CDR3 reads CAGSSYNSPLHF. Written as DNA, the CDR3 is TGTGCTGGGAGCTCCTATAATTCACCCCTCCACTTT.

This clone was counted a few times. This chain joins TRBV6-5 and TRBJ2-7; 10 bases line up with TRBD1. V gave up 6 bases and J gave up 2 bases; unmatched junction bases: 4. The germline gives CDR1 MNHEY, CDR2 SVGAGI. The CDR3 totals 14 residues. The chain's CDR3 is CASRRTGGTYEQYF. The CDR3 DNA reads as TGTGCCAGCAGGCGGACAGGGGGGACCTACGAGCAGTACTTC.

The CDR3 bases are TGTGCCAGCAGTGAATTGTCCGCGGGGGCACGGTTCTTC. It yields the protein CASSELSAGARFF. The genes are TRBV6-1 and TRBJ2-1; TRBD2 is a possible D gene (7 bases). Between the trimmed V and J ends, which lost 2 bases and 15 bases, there was a span of 17 bases. CDR1 MNHNS and CDR2 SASEGT come from the germline V gene. The CDR3 runs 13 residues.

This chain joins TRBV6-5 and TRBJ2-1; 9 bases agree with TRBD1. The CDR3 sequence is 16 residues long. The J segment lost 4 bases and the V segment lost 4 bases, leaving 8 bases of the junction unmatched. Germline lookup yields CDR1 MNHEY and CDR2 SVGAGI. This CDR3 reads CASSLTGTGSYNEQFF. The DNA of the CDR3 is TGTGCCAGCAGTTTAACCGGGACAGGGAGTTACAATGAGCAGTTCTTC.

DNA for the CDR3: TGTGCCAGCAGCCAAGGAGACCAGGGGAACACTGAAGCTTTCTTT. Amino acids: CASSQGDQGNTEAFF. J is TRBJ1-1 and V is TRBV3-1 (or the pseudogene TRBV3-2); possible D gene TRBD1, 5 bases. Per germline, CDR1 LGHDT and CDR2 YNNKEL (reference sequence). The CDR3 contains 15 residues. V was cut by 1 base and J by 1 base, with 10 bases left in between.

This clone was seen once. The CDR3 DNA is TGTGCCAGCAGCTTGGCCCCGGGACAGGGGGGTATCTATGGCTACACCTTC. Translation: CASSLAPGQGGIYGYTF. V gene TRBV5-4 combines with J gene TRBJ1-2, with 11 positions matching TRBD1. The CDR3 length is 17 residues. CDR1 and CDR2 (germline): SGHNT, YYREEE (reference sequence). V lost 0 bases and J lost 4; bases outside the gene matches: 8.

The chain recombines TRBV3-1 (or the pseudogene TRBV3-2) with TRBJ1-6, with D perhaps matching TRBD1 (6 bases). Trimming pared 6 bases from V and 2 bases from J, leaving 11 bases between. Germline V CDR1 and CDR2: LGHDT, YNNKEL (reference sequence). CDR3 length equals 15 residues. The CDR3 sequence: CASRQGLTYNSPLHF. CDR3 bases: TGTGCCAGCAGGCAGGGGCTTACCTATAATTCACCCCTCCACTTT.